This TCR beta chain was profiled in a study of spatial heterogeneity in lung cancer. Study at large: Across tumor regions, counts of TCR transcripts showed a strong correlation with a T cell module score derived from matched bulk RNA-seq. The mean occurrence of each unique TCR and UMI combination in raw reads exceeded nine. Study-wide results and caveats: Counts of expanded alpha and beta TCRs within tumors tracked the tumor nonsynonymous mutation count.

TCRdb passed the 5' RACE reads through MiXCR, listing each CDR3 protein once. The repertoire includes around 20,000 distinct CDR3 sequences, more than 2.5% of them detected once, and roughly 7.5% sits in the top ten. About this clonotype: The antigen remains unidentified.

Per the germline V gene, CDR1 is KGHSH and CDR2 is LQKENI. This CDR3 contains 16 residues. With 5 bases removed from V and 0 bases from J, the gap between germline ends came to 14 bases. The time point: sample taken at primary tumor resection. The donor population consisted of 72 patients with untreated, early-stage non-small cell lung cancer. Sequencing was performed on whole RNA extracted from tumor and nontumor lung tissue, or from frozen PBMC, and the material was left unsorted. Sequencing was performed on lung tumor tissue, taken at surgery. This chain uses TRBV18 with TRBJ1-3; the D is unclear. The receptor comes from a male donor with early-stage non-small cell lung cancer. The CDR3 reads CASSNTGSISGNTIYF. CDR3 coding DNA: TGTGCCAGCTCAAATACCGGGTCCATCTCTGGAAACACCATATATTTT.